What follows is one T cell receptor (beta chain) and its context. The antigen remains undetermined. Per the germline V gene, CDR1 is LNHDA and CDR2 is SQIVND (reference sequence). With V trimmed by 4 bases and J by 8 bases, 11 bases remained unmatched. The CDR3 runs to 16 residues. This specimen belongs to a study of radiation and T cells in renal cell carcinoma. TCRdb's copy holds only in-frame clones and misses some; the assay was immunoSEQ multiplex PCR. This table holds some 120,000 clones, roughly 91% found once. Study observations and caveats: In blood, top tumor clones expanded by 2 weeks, shrinking by 4. Without pretreatment biopsies, baseline tumor clonotype presence was undetermined.

Time point specified: blood 2 weeks post-SBRT. The treatment here: 15 Gy SBRT to primary tumor, nephrectomy 4 weeks later. After SBRT, blood was collected at 2 and 4 weeks, plus baseline. This clonotype originated in a woman aged 70-85 years with renal cell carcinoma. The sample here was blood, taken from a patient whose treatment included radiotherapy and nephrectomy. The genes are TRBV19 and TRBJ1-2; TRBD1 matches 12 bases. The chain's CDR3 is CASSRPTGQGAKGYTF. CDR3 sequence (DNA): TGTGCCAGTAGTAGACCTACGGGACAGGGGGCGAAGGGCTACACCTTC.